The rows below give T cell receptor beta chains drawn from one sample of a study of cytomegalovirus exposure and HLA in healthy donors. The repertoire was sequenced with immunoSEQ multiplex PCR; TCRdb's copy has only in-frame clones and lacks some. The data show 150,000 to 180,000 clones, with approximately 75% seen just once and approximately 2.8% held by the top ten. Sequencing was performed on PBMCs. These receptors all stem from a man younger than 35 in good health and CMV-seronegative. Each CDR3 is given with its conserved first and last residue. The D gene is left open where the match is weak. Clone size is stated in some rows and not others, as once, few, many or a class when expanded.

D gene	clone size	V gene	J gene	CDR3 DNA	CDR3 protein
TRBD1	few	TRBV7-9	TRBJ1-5	TGTGCCAGCAGCAACTCGCCGGGACAGGGGGACGCGCGGCCCCAGCATTTT	CASSNSPGQGDARPQHF
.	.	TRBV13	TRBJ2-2	TGTGCCAGCAGCAATCGCGCGGGGAACACCGGGGAGCTGTTTTTT	CASSNRAGNTGELFF
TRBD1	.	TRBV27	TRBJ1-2	TGTGCCAGCAGTTCACTAACTAGACAGGGGACGCTTAACTATGGCTACACCTTC	CASSSLTRQGTLNYGYTF
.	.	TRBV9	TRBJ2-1	TGTGCCAGCAGGGGGGGGGCAACGTACAATGAGCAGTTCTTC	CASRGGATYNEQFF
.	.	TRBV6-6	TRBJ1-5	TGTGCCAGCAGTTACTGGGGCAAGGATCAGCCCCAGCATTTT	CASSYWGKDQPQHF
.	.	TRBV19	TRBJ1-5	TGTGCCAGTAGTATAAGGTCAGGCGATCAGCCCCAGCATTTT	CASSIRSGDQPQHF
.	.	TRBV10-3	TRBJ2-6	TGTGCCATCAGTGAAGGCCGTGAGGCCAACGGCCTGACTTTC	CAISEGREANGLTF
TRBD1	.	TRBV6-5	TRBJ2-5	TGTGCCAGCAGACAGGGGGCGGAAGAGACCCAGTACTTC	CASRQGAEETQYF
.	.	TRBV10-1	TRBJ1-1	TGCGCCAGCAGTCCAGGGAACACTGAAGCTTTCTTT	CASSPGNTEAFF
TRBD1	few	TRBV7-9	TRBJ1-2	TGTGCCAGCACCAAAGGGGGCCGTCTCTATGGCTACACCTTC	CASTKGGRLYGYTF
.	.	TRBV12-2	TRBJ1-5	TGTGCAAGTCGCTTAGAGGACAGGGCAAATCAGCCCCAGCATTTT	CASRLEDRANQPQHF
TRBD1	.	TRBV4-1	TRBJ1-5	TGCGCCAGCAGCCAACCCACAGGGGGAATCAATCAGCCCCAGCATTTT	CASSQPTGGINQPQHF
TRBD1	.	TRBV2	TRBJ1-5	TGTGCCAGCAGTGAAATGAGGGGGCCTCAGCCCCAGCATTTT	CASSEMRGPQPQHF
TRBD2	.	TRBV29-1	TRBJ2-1	TGCAGCGGGACTAGCGGGGGTCCTAGGGGGCAGTTCTTC	CSGTSGGPRGQFF
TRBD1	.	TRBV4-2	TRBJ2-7	TGTGCCAGCAGCCCTGGGACAGCCGAGCAGTACTTC	CASSPGTAEQYF
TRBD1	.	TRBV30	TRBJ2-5	TGTGCCTGGTCGGGACAGACACAAGAGACCCAGTACTTC	CAWSGQTQETQYF
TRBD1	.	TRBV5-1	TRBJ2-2	TGCGCCAGCAGCTTGTTTGAGGGACAGGGGAACACCGGGGAGCTGTTTTTT	CASSLFEGQGNTGELFF
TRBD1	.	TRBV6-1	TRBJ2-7	TGTGCCAGCAGTGATCCGGGAGTGGGACAGGGGGGTTCCTACGAGCAGTACTTC	CASSDPGVGQGGSYEQYF
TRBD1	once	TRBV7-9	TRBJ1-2	TGTGCCAGCAGCTTAATTGGTGGGGACAGAGATGGCTACACCTTC	CASSLIGGDRDGYTF
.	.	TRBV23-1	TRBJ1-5	TGCGCCAGCAGTCAGGGTCGGAGATATAGCAATCAGCCCCAGCATTTT	CASSQGRRYSNQPQHF
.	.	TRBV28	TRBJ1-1	TGTGCCAGCAGTTTTTCCGGGGAGGGATTGGGCACTGAAGCTTTCTTT	CASSFSGEGLGTEAFF
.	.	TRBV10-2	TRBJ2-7	TGCGCCAGCAGTTTCGGACTGAGCTCCTACGAGCAGTACTTC	CASSFGLSSYEQYF
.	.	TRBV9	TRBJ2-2	TGTGCCAGCAGCGTAGCAGGGATTGGCACCGGGGAGCTGTTTTTT	CASSVAGIGTGELFF
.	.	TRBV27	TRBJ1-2	TGTGCCAGCAGTTCCCAGGGTTTCTTTGGCTACACCTTC	CASSSQGFFGYTF
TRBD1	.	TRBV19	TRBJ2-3	TGTGCCAGTAGTATGGTGGGACAGGGGAACACAGATACGCAGTATTTT	CASSMVGQGNTDTQYF
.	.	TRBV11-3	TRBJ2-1	TGTGCCAGCAGCCGCTTGGGGGGCTCCTACAATGAGCAGTTCTTC	CASSRLGGSYNEQFF
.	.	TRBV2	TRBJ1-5	TGTGCCAGCAGGGAATTCCTTAATCAGCCCCAGCATTTT	CASREFLNQPQHF
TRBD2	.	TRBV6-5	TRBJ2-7	TGTGCCAGCAGTTCGGGAGCGGGGGCCAACTCTTACGAGCAGTACTTC	CASSSGAGANSYEQYF
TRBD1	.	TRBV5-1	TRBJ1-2	TGCGCCAGCAACCTCGGACAGGGGAGCTATGGCTACACCTTC	CASNLGQGSYGYTF
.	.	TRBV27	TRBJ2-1	TGTGCCAGCAGTTTAAGAAGGACAGGGGGCATAGCGGGGGGGCAGAGCTCCTACAATGAGCAGTTCTTC	CASSLRRTGGIAGGQSSYNEQFF
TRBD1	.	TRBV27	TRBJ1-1	TGTGCCAGCAGTCTTACGACAGGGATCAACACTGAAGCTTTCTTT	CASSLTTGINTEAFF
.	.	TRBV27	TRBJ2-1	TGTGCCAGCAGTTCGGACTCTACCTACAATGAGCAGTTCTTC	CASSSDSTYNEQFF
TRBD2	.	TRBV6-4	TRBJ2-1	TGTGCCAGCAGTGACTCTGGACTAGCGGGGGCTGAGCAGTTCTTC	CASSDSGLAGAEQFF
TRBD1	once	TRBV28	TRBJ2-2	TGTGCCAGCAGTTTAACCTTAGGACAGGGACATTACACCGGGGAGCTGTTTTTT	CASSLTLGQGHYTGELFF
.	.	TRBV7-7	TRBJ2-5	TGTGCCAGCAGCCACCCCCGACTGGAGACCCAGTACTTC	CASSHPRLETQYF
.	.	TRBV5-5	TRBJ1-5	TGTGCCAGCAGCTTGTGGGGCTCATCGGAACAGCCCCAGCATTTT	CASSLWGSSEQPQHF
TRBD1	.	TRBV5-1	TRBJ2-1	TGCGCCTCTACTTGGGCAGGGGGCGGTGAGCAGTTCTTC	CASTWAGGGEQFF
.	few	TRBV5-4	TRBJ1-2	TGTGCCAGCAGTTCCGGGACCGGGGTGGGGGGCTATGGCTACACCTTC	CASSSGTGVGGYGYTF
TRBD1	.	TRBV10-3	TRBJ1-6	TGTGCCACCTGGGACAGCGTCTCCTATAATTCACCCCTCCACTTT	CATWDSVSYNSPLHF
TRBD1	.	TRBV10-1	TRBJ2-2	TGCGCCAGCACCGGACAGGGTCGGGACACCGGGGAGCTGTTTTTT	CASTGQGRDTGELFF
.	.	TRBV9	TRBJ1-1	TGTGCCAGCAGCTCCTCTAGCGGGGTGAACACTGAAGCTTTCTTT	CASSSSSGVNTEAFF
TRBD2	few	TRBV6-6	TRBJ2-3	TGTGCCAGCAGAGCTAGCGGGGGTGATACGCAGTATTTT	CASRASGGDTQYF
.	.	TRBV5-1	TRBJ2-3	TGCGCCAGCAGGCCAGCAGGTCGGGGGGCTGGGACAGATACGCAGTATTTT	CASRPAGRGAGTDTQYF
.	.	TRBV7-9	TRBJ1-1	TGTGCCAGCAGCTTAGCGCCTGGACTGCTGAACACTGAAGCTTTCTTT	CASSLAPGLLNTEAFF
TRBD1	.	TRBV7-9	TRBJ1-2	TGTGCCAGCGACCTGGGACAGAGGTGGTATGGCTACACCTTC	CASDLGQRWYGYTF
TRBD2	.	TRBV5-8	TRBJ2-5	TGTGCCAGCAGCTTGGATTCGGCGGGGGTCCAAGAGACCCAGTACTTC	CASSLDSAGVQETQYF
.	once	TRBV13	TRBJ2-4	TGTGCCAGCAGGCCGGCCAGAGCCAAAAACAGTCAGTACTTC	CASRPARAKNSQYF
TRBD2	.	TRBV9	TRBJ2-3	TGTGCCAGCAGCGTAGGGGGTAGCGGGGGTGTCCCAGATACGCAGTATTTT	CASSVGGSGGVPDTQYF
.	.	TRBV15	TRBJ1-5	TGTGCCACCAGCAGAGATCGGTCCAGGGAGGGGGTTTTAAGGAATCAGCCCCAGCATTTT	CATSRDRSREGVLRNQPQHF
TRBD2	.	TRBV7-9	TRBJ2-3	TGTGCCAGCAGCACGAAACTAGCGGGGGGGACAGATACGCAGTATTTT	CASSTKLAGGTDTQYF
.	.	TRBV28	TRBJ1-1	TGTGCCAGCATTATCGGTGCAAGTGGGGCCACTGAAGCTTTCTTT	CASIIGASGATEAFF
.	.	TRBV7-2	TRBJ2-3	TGTGCCAGCAGCTTGCACTACTTTAGCACAGATACGCAGTATTTT	CASSLHYFSTDTQYF
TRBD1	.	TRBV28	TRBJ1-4	TGTGCCAGCAGCCCGGGACAGCTTCTTAGGGGAAAACTGTTTTTT	CASSPGQLLRGKLFF
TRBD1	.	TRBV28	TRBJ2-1	TGTGCCAGCAGGGAGCGACAGGGGTCGTTAGTAAGTGAGCAGTTCTTC	CASRERQGSLVSEQFF